This T cell receptor (beta chain) was sequenced during a study of cytomegalovirus exposure and HLA in healthy donors (dated by TCRdb to about 2017). Study-level background: In an earlier analysis of fewer than 750 of the donors, 276 Gb of sequence data and 90 million to 120 million unique TCR beta sequences from roughly 200 million T cells were reported. A later genetic analysis took genome-wide SNP genotypes for 398 of the 666 donors and used that subset as a discovery cohort. To predict cytomegalovirus infection status, the study combined high-throughput TCR immunosequencing, statistical association of individual TCRs with disease status, and machine learning. Alongside the repertoire data, information on donor age, sex, ethnicity and CMV serostatus was compiled. Using immunosequencing, the study profiled T cell repertoires from about 650 subjects and related those repertoires to cytomegalovirus serostatus. Of the approximately 400 genotyped donors, around 81% fell in the genetic ancestry cluster associated with self-reported Caucasian donors. An earlier analysis of 587 of the donors applied high-throughput TCR beta sequencing to assess whether each TCR beta V gene segment acted as functional or pseudogenic. All discovery cohort repertoires had been generated on a single sequencing platform. Rather than drawing on any new phenotypic data, the later analysis identified candidate immune exposures from TCR beta sequences and the way those sequences occurred across donors. The study aimed to test whether signatures of past pathogen exposure could be identified by cataloging public T cell receptors. Because of strong linkage in the cohort, a few DR-DQ haplotypes were treated as single units for association and clustering. To study patterns of TCR occurrence, a later analysis re-analyzed previously published TCR beta repertoires from around 660 donors and added high-resolution HLA genotyping. An early release that covered some 630 HLA-typed donors contained approximately 290 gigabases of sequencing data and approximately 85 million unique TCR sequences. Besides the first cohort of hundreds of subjects, a separate validation cohort made up of over a hundred different subjects was used. The number of donors typed differed by locus, with about 629-630 for A, B, C, DRB1 and DQB1, roughly 520 for DQA1, about 610 for DPA1, and around 450 for DPB1. Among 300 to 450 genotyped donors of the cohort, an average of around 240,000 unique TCR beta nucleotide sequences were sequenced per donor, 15% to 20% of them non-productive. HLA typing included class I and class II loci at four-digit resolution. Here is what the overall study found, with its caveats: An association between a missense DCLRE1C variant and V-gene and J-gene trimming of TCR beta chains was found in a later genetic analysis and replicated in an independent cohort. The authors suggested that the approach could potentially be extended to other disease states and immunological phenotypes. Seventeen rarely observed V segments, including chromosome 9 orphons, were excluded from the earlier analysis of almost 600 of the donors because counts were too low. A later analysis found that most CMV-associated TCR beta chains appeared HLA-restricted, with HLA associations seemingly driven largely by CMV exposure. A further reported finding was that TCR beta sequences accurately predicted the HLA-A and HLA-B alleles for most subjects in the first cohort. Correlated functional status among segregating V segments might be attributable to linkage disequilibrium, but an unknown experimental factor could not be ruled out. A cluster of highly shared sequence variants was judged likely to be a technical artifact of the sequencing pipeline. In a later analysis, the rate of TCR association differed among HLA loci, with DRB1 alleles having the most associated TCRs and HLA-C alleles having the fewest. Because HLA typing was unavailable for some donors at each locus, only the typed subset was used in association tests. When HLA alleles, especially DR and DQ, strongly co-occurred, TCR associations were difficult to assign to individual alleles. In a later analysis, HLA-associated TCR beta chains showed more clonal expansion and lower generation probabilities than non-associated chains that were equally common. For the cohort, immune exposure information was limited to CMV serostatus. Three of the identified cytomegalovirus-associated TCR beta chains were confirmed in vitro to be specific for cytomegalovirus antigens. The classifier was reported to diagnose cytomegalovirus status with high specificity and sensitivity in both the original and validation cohorts. While some public TCRs were present in many individuals, most TCR sequences turned up only very rarely across donors. In a later analysis, some 18,000 TCR beta sequences were associated with specific HLA alleles at a false discovery rate of 0.05. A total of 150 or so TCR beta chains were listed by the study as associated with cytomegalovirus. In an earlier analysis of approximately 590 of the donors, most TCR beta V segments were observed in productive rearrangements about 87% or about 30% of the time, broadly matching IMGT annotations. Some IMGT-functional V segments, including TRBV6-2 and TRBV6-3, could not be told apart with the 87-base-pair reads, so those segments were excluded. According to a later analysis, parvovirus B19, influenza, CMV and Epstein-Barr virus appeared linked to several top co-occurrence clusters. Only TCR beta chains were sequenced in this cohort, and the absence of alpha or paired-chain data limited detectable features. In a later genetic analysis, fewer N-insertions in productive TCRs were reported among donors in an Asian-associated ancestry cluster than the roughly 670-donor mean. Roughly uniform sequencing depth across donors was assumed in presence/absence analyses, although this assumption may not hold.

The germline V gene yields SGHDT for CDR1 and YYEEEE for CDR2. Measured from the cysteine to the phenylalanine, the CDR3 is 18 residues long. Only CDR3 DNA remains: 54 bases, in frame from the first base. Relative to germline, V is 0 bases shorter and J is 6 bases shorter, with 22 bases between their ends. Notes on this clone: Which antigen it targets is not known.

The cohort was made up of hundreds of healthy bone marrow donors. Cohort members were all nominally healthy when sampled, although unrecorded immune exposures were likely present. The donor tested CMV seropositive and was one of the 289 seropositive cohort members. A peripheral blood sample was provided by each donor, and peripheral blood mononuclear cells were used for TCR beta sequencing. The Qiagen DNeasy Blood Extraction Kit was used to extract genomic DNA from the blood cell samples. Library preparation used the immunoSEQ multiplex PCR assay. A mixture of 60 forward primers for TCR Vbeta segments and 13 reverse primers for TCR Jbeta segments was used in the multiplex PCR. A multiplex PCR assay on genomic DNA amplified the CDR3 region of rearranged TCR beta genes. Amplified TCR beta libraries were sequenced as 87-base-pair reads on the Illumina HiSeq System. As for the authors' bioinformatics: In a later analysis, approximately 74 million unique TCR beta chains were counted across the 690 or so repertoires, and about 9.9 million of these chains were shared by at least two donors. Raw reads were error-corrected and collapsed into unique sequences with a nearest-neighbor algorithm that merged closely related sequences to remove PCR and sequencing errors. CDR3 sequences were aligned to IMGT reference sequences to assign V, D and J gene segments. Each retained sequence needed at least a six-nucleotide match to both a V gene segment and a J gene segment. A rearrangement counted as productive if the CDR3 had no stop codons and remained in frame with V and J, and every other rearrangement counted as non-productive. Following IMGT convention, CDR3 was defined as the stretch from the second conserved V-encoded cysteine to the conserved J-encoded phenylalanine. In an earlier analysis of more than 550 of the donors, sequences lacking an unambiguous match to a single V gene segment were excluded. In an earlier analysis of several hundred of the donors, V segments were called functional above 56.7% productive rearrangements and were called segregating when the between-donor standard deviation exceeded 5%. A statistical classification framework was built for diagnosing cytomegalovirus status from the catalog of TCR beta chain sequences. V and J gene assignment, in a later analysis, came from comparing TCR nucleotide sequences with IMGT/GENE-DB human TR gene sequences. A later analysis assigned CDR3 sequences and most-parsimonious VDJ recombination scenarios with the TCRdist pipeline. In a later analysis, each TCR beta chain was defined by its CDR3 amino acid sequence together with its V-gene family, and reads without a unique V-gene family were excluded. A later analysis removed 550 to 700 highly shared, low-generation-probability nucleotide sequences to deal with suspected cross-contamination and a sequencing artifact. In a later analysis, a clonal expansion index for each public chain was calculated from normalized within-repertoire ranks of inferred template counts. A later analysis computed generation probabilities with a VDJ recombination model fitted to out-of-frame rearrangements, and checked the results against IGoR. In a later analysis, TCR-TCR, TCR-HLA and TCR-CMV co-occurrence was scored with hypergeometric tests, and a repertoire-size bias correction was applied to TCR pairs. False discovery rates were estimated in a later analysis by permuting HLA or CMV assignments 20 times. In a later analysis, co-occurring TCRs were grouped using DBSCAN, and TCRdist sequence similarity was added for clustering within HLA-allele-positive subsets. Repertoires with fewer than 30,000 or more than 120,000 public chains were left out of co-occurrence clustering, as were five repertoires with anomalous nucleotide sharing. What TCRdb holds here is the immuneACCESS table cut down to in-frame rearrangements. Part of the clones is not present; checked against another copy, under half of the missing clones reflect an unresolved V gene, and the others are unexplained. The V and J calls and clone size are taken from that table; D and trimming were inferred from the DNA. The sample table on file contains around 200,000 clones. Approximately 1% of the sample belongs to the ten largest clones.

Here the chain combines TRBV5-6 and TRBJ1-5; the D gene remains uncertain. Sequencing was performed on PBMCs. This receptor was obtained from a woman in her 30s in good health and CMV-seropositive. The CDR3 in this case is CASSLGRRGNPVRQPQHF. Read as DNA, the sequence is TGTGCCAGCAGCTTGGGCCGTCGGGGAAATCCTGTCCGTCAGCCCCAGCATTTT.